What follows is one TCR beta chain and its context. Its target is unknown. The data stem from a study of shared clonotypes between healthy human individuals. Original processing methods: With immunoSEQ giving junction-only sequences and no quality scores, filtering differed. Libraries were prepared by immunoSEQ multiplex PCR; TCRdb keeps only in-frame clonotypes and omits some of them. V, J and clone size are taken as reported in that table, and D and trimming were inferred from the DNA itself. The table has about 980,000 clones, 60% to 85% seen once. The V gene lost 10 bases and the J gene lost 3 bases, with 13 bases spanning the gap. This CDR3 region has 12 residues. Germline CDR1 reads MNHEY; CDR2 reads SMNVEV (reference sequence). Donors had no recently reported acute infections or vaccinations and were HIV-negative. Study observations and caveats: Non-shared clonotypes displayed generation probabilities falling below those of clonotypes present in all four donors. Depth was large, yet rarefaction showed that sorted-subset sequencing was incomplete.

The source material was memory CD4+ T cells sorted from blood. Documented subset: CD45RA-negative fraction. The gene calls are TRBV27 and TRBJ2-7; tentatively, D is TRBD2 (6 bases). The clonotype originates from a man younger than 35 in good health. CDR3 region: CATGTAIYEQYF. The CDR3 DNA is TGTGCCACCGGGACTGCCATCTACGAGCAGTACTTC.